Detailed here is one T cell receptor beta chain. CDR3 length: 18 residues. Between the trimmed V and J ends, which lost 0 bases and 3 bases, there was a span of 17 bases. Germline CDR1 reads MGHDK; CDR2 reads SYGVNS. Original analysis: For nucleated cells, counts were estimated from reference gene primer amplification. Sequencing was performed with immunoSEQ multiplex PCR; in TCRdb, only in-frame clones are kept and a portion is missing. Clone size and the V and J calls come from that table; the DNA yielded D and trimming. In the table there are some 340,000 clones, 75% to 90% of which are singletons. Participant-given clinical history determined each cohort assignment. The data belong to a study of blood T cell repertoires in COVID-19. Whole-study context: Acute and convalescent COVID-19 specimens originated in the United States, Italy and Spain.

Sequencing used PBMCs or T cells enriched from blood (not recorded which). The clonotype comes from a woman in her fifties or sixties who had recovered from COVID-19. The chain recombines TRBV25-1 with TRBJ2-2, with D maybe TRBD2 (5 bases). The CDR3 region has the DNA TGTGCCAGCAGTGAATATAGGCATAGGGCGGAGGACACCGGGGAGCTGTTTTTT. This translates into CASSEYRHRAEDTGELFF.